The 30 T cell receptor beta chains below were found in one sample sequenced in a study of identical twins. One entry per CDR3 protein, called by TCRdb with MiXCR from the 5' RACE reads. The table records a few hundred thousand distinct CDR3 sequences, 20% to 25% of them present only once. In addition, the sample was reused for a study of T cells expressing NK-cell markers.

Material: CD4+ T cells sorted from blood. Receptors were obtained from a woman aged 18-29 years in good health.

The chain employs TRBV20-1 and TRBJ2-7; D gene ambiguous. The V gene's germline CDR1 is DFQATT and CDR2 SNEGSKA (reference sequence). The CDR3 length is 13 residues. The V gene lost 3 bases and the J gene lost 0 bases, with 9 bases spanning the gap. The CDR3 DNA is TGCAGTGCTAGTAAGCCAAGCTCCTACGAGCAGTACTTC. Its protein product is CSASKPSSYEQYF.

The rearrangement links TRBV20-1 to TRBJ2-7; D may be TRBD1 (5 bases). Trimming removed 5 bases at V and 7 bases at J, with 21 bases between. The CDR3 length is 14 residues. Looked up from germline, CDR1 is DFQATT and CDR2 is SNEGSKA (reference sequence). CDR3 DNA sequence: TGCAGTGCTGGCGCCGTAGGTCGCACAGGAGAGCAGTACTTC. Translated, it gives CSAGAVGRTGEQYF.

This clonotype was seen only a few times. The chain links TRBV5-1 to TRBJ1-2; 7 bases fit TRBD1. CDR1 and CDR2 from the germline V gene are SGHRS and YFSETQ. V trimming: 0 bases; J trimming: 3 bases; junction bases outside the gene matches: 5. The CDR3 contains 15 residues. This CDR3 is CASSLAAGTDYGYTF. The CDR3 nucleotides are TGCGCCAGCAGCTTGGCCGCCGGGACAGACTATGGCTACACCTTC.

The CDR3 is CASSLTGLGAKNIQYF. Here the CDR3 DNA reads TGTGCCAGCAGCTTGACAGGGTTGGGGGCCAAAAACATTCAGTACTTC. The chain has TRBV28 and TRBJ2-4, with 7 bases lining up with TRBD1. Germline lookup yields CDR1 MDHEN and CDR2 SYDVKM. The CDR3 is made up of 16 amino acids. After removal of 6 bases from V and 1 base from J, the junction contained 9 bases not matched to a gene.

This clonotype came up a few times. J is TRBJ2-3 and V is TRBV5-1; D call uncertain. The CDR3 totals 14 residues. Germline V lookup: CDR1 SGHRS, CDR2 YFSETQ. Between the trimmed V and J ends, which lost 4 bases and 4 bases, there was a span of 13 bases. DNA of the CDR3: TGCGCCAGCAGCCCCGATTCCACCCCAGATACGCAGTATTTT. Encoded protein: CASSPDSTPDTQYF.

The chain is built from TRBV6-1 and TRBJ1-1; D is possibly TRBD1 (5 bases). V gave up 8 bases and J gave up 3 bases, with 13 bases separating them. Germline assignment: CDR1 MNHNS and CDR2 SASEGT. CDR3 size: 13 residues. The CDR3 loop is CASCRLGDTEAFF. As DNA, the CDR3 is TGTGCCAGCTGTAGGTTAGGGGACACTGAAGCTTTCTTT.

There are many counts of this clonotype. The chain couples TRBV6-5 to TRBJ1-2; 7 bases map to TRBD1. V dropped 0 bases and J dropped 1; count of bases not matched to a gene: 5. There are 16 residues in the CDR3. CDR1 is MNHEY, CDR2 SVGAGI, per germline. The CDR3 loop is CASSYSGRGFNYGYTF. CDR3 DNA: TGTGCCAGCAGTTACTCGGGCAGGGGGTTTAACTATGGCTACACCTTC.

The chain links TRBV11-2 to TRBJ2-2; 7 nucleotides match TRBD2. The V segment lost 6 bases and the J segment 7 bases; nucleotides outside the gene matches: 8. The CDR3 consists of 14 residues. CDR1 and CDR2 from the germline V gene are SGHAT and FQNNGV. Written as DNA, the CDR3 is TGTGCCAGCAGACAACCCGGGGGGATCGGGGAGCTGTTTTTT. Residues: CASRQPGGIGELFF.

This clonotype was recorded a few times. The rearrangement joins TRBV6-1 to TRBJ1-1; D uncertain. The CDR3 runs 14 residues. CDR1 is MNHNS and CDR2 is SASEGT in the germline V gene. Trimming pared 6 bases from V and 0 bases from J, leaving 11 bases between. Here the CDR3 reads CASRDYTVNTEAFF. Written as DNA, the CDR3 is TGTGCCAGCAGGGATTATACAGTGAACACTGAAGCTTTCTTT.

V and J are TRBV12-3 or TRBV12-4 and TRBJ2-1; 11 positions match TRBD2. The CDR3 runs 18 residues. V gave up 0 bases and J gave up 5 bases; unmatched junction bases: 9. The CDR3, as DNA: TGTGCCAGCAGTTTAGCGAAGATCCTAGCGGGGGGCGACAATGAGCAGTTCTTC. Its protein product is CASSLAKILAGGDNEQFF.

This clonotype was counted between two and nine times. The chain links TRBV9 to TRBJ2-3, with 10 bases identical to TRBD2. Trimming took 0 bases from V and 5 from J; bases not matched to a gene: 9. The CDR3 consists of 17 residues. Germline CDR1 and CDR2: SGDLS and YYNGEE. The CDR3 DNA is TGTGCCAGCAGCGTAGTACCCAGCGGGAGGGGAAAAGATACGCAGTATTTT. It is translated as CASSVVPSGRGKDTQYF.

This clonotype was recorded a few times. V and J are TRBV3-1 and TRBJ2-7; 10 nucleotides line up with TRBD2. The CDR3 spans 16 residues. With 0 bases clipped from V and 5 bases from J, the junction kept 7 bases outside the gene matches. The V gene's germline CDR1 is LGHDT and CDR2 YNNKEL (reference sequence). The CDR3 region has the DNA TGTGCCAGCAGCCAAGATAGACTAGCGGGTGTCCACGAGCAGTACTTC. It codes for CASSQDRLAGVHEQYF.

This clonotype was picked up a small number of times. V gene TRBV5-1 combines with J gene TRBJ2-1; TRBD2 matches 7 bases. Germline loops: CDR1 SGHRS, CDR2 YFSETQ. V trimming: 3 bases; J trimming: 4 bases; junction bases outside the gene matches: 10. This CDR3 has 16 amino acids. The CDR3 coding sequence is TGCGCCAGCAGCTCCACCGCGGCGGGGGTTTACAATGAGCAGTTCTTC. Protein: CASSSTAAGVYNEQFF. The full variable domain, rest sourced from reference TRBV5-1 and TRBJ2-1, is KAGVTQTPRYLIKTRGQQVTLSCSPISGHRSVSWYQQTPGQGLQFLFEYFSETQRNKGNFPGRFSGRQFSNSRSEMNVSTLELGDSALYLCASSSTAAGVYNEQFFGPGTRLTVL.

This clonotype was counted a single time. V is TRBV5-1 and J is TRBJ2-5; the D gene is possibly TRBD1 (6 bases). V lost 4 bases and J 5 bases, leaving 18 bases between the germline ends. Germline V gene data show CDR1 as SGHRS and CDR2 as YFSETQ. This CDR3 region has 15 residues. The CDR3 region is CASSPQGPQGETQYF. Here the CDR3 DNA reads TGCGCCAGCAGCCCACAGGGACCCCAGGGGGAGACCCAGTACTTC. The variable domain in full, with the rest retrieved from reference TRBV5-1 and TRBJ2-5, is KAGVTQTPRYLIKTRGQQVTLSCSPISGHRSVSWYQQTPGQGLQFLFEYFSETQRNKGNFPGRFSGRQFSNSRSEMNVSTLELGDSALYLCASSPQGPQGETQYFGPGTRLLVL.

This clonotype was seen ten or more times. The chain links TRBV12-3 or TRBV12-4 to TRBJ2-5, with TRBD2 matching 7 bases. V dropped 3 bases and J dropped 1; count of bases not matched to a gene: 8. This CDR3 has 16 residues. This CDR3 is CASSFGGVKRQETQYF. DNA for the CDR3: TGTGCCAGCAGTTTTGGGGGGGTAAAGCGCCAAGAGACCCAGTACTTC.

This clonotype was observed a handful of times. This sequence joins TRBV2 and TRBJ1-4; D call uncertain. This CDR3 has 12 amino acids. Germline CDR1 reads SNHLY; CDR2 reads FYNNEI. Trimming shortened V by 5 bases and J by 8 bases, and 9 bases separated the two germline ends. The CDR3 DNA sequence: TGTGCCAGCAGTTCTATGTACGAAAAACTGTTTTTT. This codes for CASSSMYEKLFF.

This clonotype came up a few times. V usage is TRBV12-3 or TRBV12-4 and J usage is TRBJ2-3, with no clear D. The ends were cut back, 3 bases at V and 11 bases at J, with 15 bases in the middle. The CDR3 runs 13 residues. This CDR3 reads CASSFWRREKQYF. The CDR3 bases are TGTGCCAGCAGTTTCTGGCGGCGAGAAAAGCAGTATTTT.

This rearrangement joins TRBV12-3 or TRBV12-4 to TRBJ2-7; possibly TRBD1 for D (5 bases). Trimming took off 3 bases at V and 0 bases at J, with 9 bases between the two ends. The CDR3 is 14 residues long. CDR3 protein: CASSFQGISYEQYF. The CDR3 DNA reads TGTGCCAGCAGTTTTCAGGGCATCTCCTACGAGCAGTACTTC.

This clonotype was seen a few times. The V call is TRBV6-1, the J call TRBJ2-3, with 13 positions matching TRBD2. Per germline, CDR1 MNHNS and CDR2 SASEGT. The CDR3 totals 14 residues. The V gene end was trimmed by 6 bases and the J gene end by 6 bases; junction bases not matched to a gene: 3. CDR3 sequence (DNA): TGTGCCAGCAGCCGACTAGCGGGGGGCGATACGCAGTATTTT. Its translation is CASSRLAGGDTQYF.

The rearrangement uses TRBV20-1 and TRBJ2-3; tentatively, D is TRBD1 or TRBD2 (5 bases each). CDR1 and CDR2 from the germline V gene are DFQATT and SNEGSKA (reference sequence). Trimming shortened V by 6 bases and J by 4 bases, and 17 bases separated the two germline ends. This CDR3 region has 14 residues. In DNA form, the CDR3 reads TGCAGTGCGCCCGGGACCCCCGGGGCAGATACGCAGTATTTT. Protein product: CSAPGTPGADTQYF.

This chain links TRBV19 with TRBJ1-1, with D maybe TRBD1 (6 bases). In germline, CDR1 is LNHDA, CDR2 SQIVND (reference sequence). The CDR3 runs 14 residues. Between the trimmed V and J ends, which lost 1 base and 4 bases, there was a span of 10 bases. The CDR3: CASSIGGAFTEAFF. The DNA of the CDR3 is TGTGCCAGTAGTATAGGGGGGGCATTCACTGAAGCTTTCTTT.

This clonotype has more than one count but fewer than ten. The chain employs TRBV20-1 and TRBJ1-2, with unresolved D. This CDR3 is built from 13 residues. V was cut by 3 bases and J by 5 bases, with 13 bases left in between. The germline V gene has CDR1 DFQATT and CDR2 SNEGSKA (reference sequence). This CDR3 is CSASSAVQYGYTF. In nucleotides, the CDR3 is TGCAGTGCTAGCAGCGCAGTGCAGTATGGCTACACCTTC.

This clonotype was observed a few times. The CDR3 region is CASSDPGELFF. CDR3 nucleotide sequence: TGTGCCAGCAGCGACCCCGGGGAGCTGTTTTTT. This chain joins TRBV2 and TRBJ2-2; D is unresolved. With 6 bases removed from V and 6 bases from J, the gap between germline ends came to 5 bases. The CDR3 has 11 amino acids. Germline CDR1 reads SNHLY; CDR2 reads FYNNEI.

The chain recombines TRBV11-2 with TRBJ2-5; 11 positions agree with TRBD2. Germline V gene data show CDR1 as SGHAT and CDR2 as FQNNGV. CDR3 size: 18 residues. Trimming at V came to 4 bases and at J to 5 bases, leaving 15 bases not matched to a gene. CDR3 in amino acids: CASSSGKQTSGTGETQYF. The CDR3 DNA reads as TGTGCCAGCAGCTCCGGCAAACAGACTAGCGGGACGGGGGAGACCCAGTACTTC.

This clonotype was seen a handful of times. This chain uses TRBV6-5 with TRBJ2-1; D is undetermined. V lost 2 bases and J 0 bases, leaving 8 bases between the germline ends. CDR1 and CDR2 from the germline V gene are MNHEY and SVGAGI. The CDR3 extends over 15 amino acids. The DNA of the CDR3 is TGTGCCAGCAGTTACCAGCTGAGCTCCTACAATGAGCAGTTCTTC. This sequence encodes CASSYQLSSYNEQFF.

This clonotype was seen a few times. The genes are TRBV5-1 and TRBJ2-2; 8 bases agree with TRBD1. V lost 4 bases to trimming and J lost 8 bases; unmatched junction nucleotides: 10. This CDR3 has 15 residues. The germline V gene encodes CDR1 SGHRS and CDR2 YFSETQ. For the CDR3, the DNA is TGCGCCAGCAGCAGCGACAGGGGAGCAGATGGGGAGCTGTTTTTT. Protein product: CASSSDRGADGELFF. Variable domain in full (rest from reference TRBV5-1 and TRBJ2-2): KAGVTQTPRYLIKTRGQQVTLSCSPISGHRSVSWYQQTPGQGLQFLFEYFSETQRNKGNFPGRFSGRQFSNSRSEMNVSTLELGDSALYLCASSSDRGADGELFFGEGSRLTVL.

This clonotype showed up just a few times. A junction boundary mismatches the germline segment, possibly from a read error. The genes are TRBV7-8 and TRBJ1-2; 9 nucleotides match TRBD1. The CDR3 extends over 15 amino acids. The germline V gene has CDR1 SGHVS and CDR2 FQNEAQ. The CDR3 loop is CASSVAGTGIYGYTF. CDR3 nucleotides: TGTGCCAGCAGCGTAGCTGGGACAGGGATCTATGGCTACACCTTC.

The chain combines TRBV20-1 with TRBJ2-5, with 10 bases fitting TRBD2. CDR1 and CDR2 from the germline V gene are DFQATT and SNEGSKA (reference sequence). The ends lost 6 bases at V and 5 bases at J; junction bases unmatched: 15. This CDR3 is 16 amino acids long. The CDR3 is CSAGPGLARRGETQYF. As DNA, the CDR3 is TGCAGTGCCGGCCCGGGACTAGCGCGGAGGGGGGAGACCCAGTACTTC.

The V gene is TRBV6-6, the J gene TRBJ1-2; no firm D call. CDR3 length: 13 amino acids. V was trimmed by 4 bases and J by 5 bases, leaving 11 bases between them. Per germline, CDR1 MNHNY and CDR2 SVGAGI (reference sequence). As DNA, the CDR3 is TGTGCCAGCAGTTCTGGGGTGGTTTATGGCTACACCTTC. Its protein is CASSSGVVYGYTF.

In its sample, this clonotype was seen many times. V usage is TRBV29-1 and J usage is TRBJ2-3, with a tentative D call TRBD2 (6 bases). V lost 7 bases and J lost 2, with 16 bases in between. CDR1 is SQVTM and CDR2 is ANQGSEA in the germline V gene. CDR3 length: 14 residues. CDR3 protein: CSAPLGGTTDTQYF. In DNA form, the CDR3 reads TGCAGCGCTCCTTTGGGCGGGACCACAGATACGCAGTATTTT.